Detailed here is one TCR beta chain. What it recognizes is unknown. Sequencing was performed with immunoSEQ multiplex PCR; in TCRdb, only in-frame clones are kept and a portion is missing. This sample has 40,000 to 55,000 clones; more than 85% occur once, and the top ten carry 2% to 2.5%. Time point here: week 11, during vaccination. Every vaccine dose comprised 300 ug of mutant IDH1 20-mer peptide plus topical imiquimod. Donors had new IDH1-mutant astrocytomas of WHO grade 3 or 4 (ATRX-lost). This sample stems from a study of a mutant IDH1 vaccine in newly diagnosed glioma. Study details: The study gave patients eight vaccinations in weeks 1, 3, 5, 7, 11, 15, 19, 23. Vaccine administration was initiated 4-6 weeks following radiotherapy alone, or with temozolomide cycles. Most patients had radiochemotherapy with temozolomide before enrollment; others had one alone.

The CDR3 extends over 16 amino acids. Germline CDR1 reads MGHRA; CDR2 reads YSYEKL. Trimming took 1 base from V and 7 from J; bases not matched to a gene: 10. The sample here was PBMCs, taken from a glioma patient whose treatment included an IDH1 peptide vaccine. The V and J genes are TRBV4-1 and TRBJ1-5, with 7 nucleotides matching TRBD1. The sequence derives from a man in his fifties with glioma. Here the CDR3 DNA reads TGCGCCAGCAGCCAAGGGGGCAGGGGGTTGAGGCAGCCCCAGCATTTT. The encoded protein is CASSQGGRGLRQPQHF.